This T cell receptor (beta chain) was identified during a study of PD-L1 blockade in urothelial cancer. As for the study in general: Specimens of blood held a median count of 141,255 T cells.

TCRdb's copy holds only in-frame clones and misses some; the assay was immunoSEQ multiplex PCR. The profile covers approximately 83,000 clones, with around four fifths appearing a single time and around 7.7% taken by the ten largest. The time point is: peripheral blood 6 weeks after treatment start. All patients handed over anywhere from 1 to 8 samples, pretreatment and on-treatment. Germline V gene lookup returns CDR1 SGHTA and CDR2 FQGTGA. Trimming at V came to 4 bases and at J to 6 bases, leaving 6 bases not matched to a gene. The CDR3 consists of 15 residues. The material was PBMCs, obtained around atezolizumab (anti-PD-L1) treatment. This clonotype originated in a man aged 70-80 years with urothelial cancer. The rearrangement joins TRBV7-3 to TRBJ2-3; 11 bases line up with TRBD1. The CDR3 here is CASSSPGQGVDTQYF. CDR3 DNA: TGTGCCAGCAGCTCTCCGGGACAGGGGGTGGATACGCAGTATTTT.